Presented here are 15 T cell receptor beta chains from one specimen sequenced in a study of cytomegalovirus exposure and HLA in healthy donors. 13 Jbeta primers and 60 Vbeta primers were used for the PCR. Profiled with immunoSEQ multiplex PCR; TCRdb holds only in-frame clones, not every one. This sample yields 130,000 to 150,000 clones, of which 77% are seen a single time; 4.9% belongs to the top ten. Sequencing input: PBMCs. All receptors derive from a woman aged 50 to 60 in good health and CMV-seronegative.

The rearrangement uses TRBV5-4 and TRBJ2-5; the match to TRBD2 covers 8 bases. The germline V gene has CDR1 SGHNT and CDR2 YYREEE (reference sequence). With 5 bases clipped from V and 4 bases from J, the junction kept 10 bases outside the gene matches. The CDR3 is 15 amino acids. CDR3 sequence reads: CASSFTSGGRETQYF. The CDR3 nucleotides read TGTGCCAGCAGTTTCACTTCGGGGGGGCGAGAGACCCAGTACTTC. The full variable domain, its missing parts supplied by reference TRBV5-4 and TRBJ2-5, is ETGVTQSPTHLIKTRGQQVTLRCSSQSGHNTVSWYQQALGQGPQFIFQYYREEENGRGNFPPRFSGLQFPNYSSELNVNALELDDSALYLCASSFTSGGRETQYFGPGTRLLVL.

This chain joins TRBV19 and TRBJ1-5; the match to TRBD1 covers 7 bases. Germline V lookup: CDR1 LNHDA, CDR2 SQIVND (reference sequence). With V trimmed by 5 bases and J by 0 bases, 16 bases remained unmatched. The CDR3 loop spans 19 amino acids. CDR3 in amino acids: CASSSTGAVMGHSNQPQHF. As DNA, the CDR3 is TGTGCCAGTAGTTCCACAGGGGCGGTTATGGGGCATAGCAATCAGCCCCAGCATTTT.

The genes are TRBV5-1 and TRBJ1-2; 7 nucleotides match TRBD1. V lost 4 bases, J lost 4 bases, and 4 bases stayed unmatched. The CDR3 is made up of 13 amino acids. Germline-derived CDR1 and CDR2 are SGHRS and YFSETQ. CDR3 DNA sequence: TGCGCCAGCAGCCAGGGGGGAGGCTATGGCTACACCTTC. This encodes CASSQGGGYGYTF.

This clone was seen only a few times. The J gene is TRBJ1-1, the V gene TRBV29-1, with unresolved D. This CDR3 comprises 12 residues. The germline gives CDR1 SQVTM, CDR2 ANQGSEA. Trimming pared 5 bases from V and 3 bases from J, leaving 10 bases between. This chain's CDR3 is CSVLLRYTEAFF. CDR3 bases: TGCAGCGTTCTTCTGAGGTACACTGAAGCTTTCTTT.

J is TRBJ2-5 and V is TRBV30, with TRBD1 identical over 10 bases. The CDR3 covers 14 residues. The V segment lost 6 bases and the J segment 5 bases; nucleotides outside the gene matches: 9. Germline CDR1 reads GTSNPN; CDR2 reads SVGIG (reference sequence). The CDR3 loop reads CACLDRGLGETQYF. DNA for the CDR3: TGTGCCTGCCTTGACAGGGGGCTCGGTGAGACCCAGTACTTC.

This chain joins TRBV6-1 and TRBJ2-3; no definite D call. Germline lookup yields CDR1 MNHNS and CDR2 SASEGT. V gave up 2 bases and J gave up 0 bases, with 9 bases separating them. This CDR3 spans 15 amino acids. As DNA, the CDR3 is TGTGCCAGCAGTGAAATGTCAGGTAGCACAGATACGCAGTATTTT. Protein product: CASSEMSGSTDTQYF.

The genes are TRBV27 and TRBJ2-3; 9 bases are a match to TRBD2. Germline-derived CDR1 and CDR2 are MNHEY and SMNVEV (reference sequence). V was pared by 2 bases and J by 2 bases, with 2 bases of the junction left unmatched. This CDR3 has 15 amino acids. The CDR3 nucleotides read TGTGCCAGCAGTTTAGCGGGGGGGAACACAGATACGCAGTATTTT. Its translation is CASSLAGGNTDTQYF.

The chain recombines TRBV9 with TRBJ2-1, with D perhaps matching TRBD1 (6 bases). CDR3 length: 15 residues. V dropped 3 bases and J dropped 1 base, with 11 bases sitting between them. Germline assignment: CDR1 SGDLS and CDR2 YYNGEE. This chain's CDR3 is CASSDSGESYNEQFF. DNA of the CDR3: TGTGCCAGCAGCGACTCAGGGGAGTCCTACAATGAGCAGTTCTTC.

The chain recombines TRBV5-1 with TRBJ2-2; TRBD1 might be the D (6 bases). The CDR3 is made up of 15 amino acids. Germline V CDR1 and CDR2: SGHRS, YFSETQ. V was trimmed by 1 base and J by 5 bases, leaving 12 bases between them. DNA for the CDR3: TGCGCCAGCAGCTTGTCAACAGGGATAACCGGGGAGCTGTTTTTT. Translating gives CASSLSTGITGELFF. Drawing the rest from reference TRBV5-1 and TRBJ2-2, the complete variable domain is KAGVTQTPRYLIKTRGQQVTLSCSPISGHRSVSWYQQTPGQGLQFLFEYFSETQRNKGNFPGRFSGRQFSNSRSEMNVSTLELGDSALYLCASSLSTGITGELFFGEGSRLTVL.

The table lists this clone with a count of one. The CDR3 DNA follows: TGTGCCAGCAGCTTGGCAGGGGAGAATCAGCCCCAGCATTTT. Amino acids: CASSLAGENQPQHF. The chain recombines TRBV5-4 with TRBJ1-5; tentatively, D is TRBD1 (6 bases). Germline lookup yields CDR1 SGHNT and CDR2 YYREEE (reference sequence). V was cut by 0 bases and J by 4 bases, with 8 bases left in between. This CDR3 comprises 14 residues.

This chain connects TRBV7-2 to TRBJ1-6, with a possible D match to TRBD1 (6 bases). The CDR3 has 19 residues. Per the germline V gene, CDR1 is SGHTA and CDR2 is FQGNSA. V gave up 0 bases and J gave up 4 bases, with 19 bases separating them. CDR3 sequence reads: CASSLAFTGTLIYNSPLHF. CDR3 nucleotide sequence: TGTGCCAGCAGCTTAGCGTTCACAGGGACCCTGATTTATAATTCACCCCTCCACTTT.

The chain links TRBV5-4 to TRBJ2-4, with a weak D call TRBD2 (6 bases). V lost 3 bases and J 7 bases, leaving 14 bases between the germline ends. Per germline, CDR1 SGHNT and CDR2 YYREEE (reference sequence). The CDR3 has 14 residues. CDR3 in amino acids: CASSSQSRGNIQYF. CDR3 coding DNA: TGTGCCAGCAGCTCCCAGTCCCGGGGGAACATTCAGTACTTC.

V usage is TRBV6-6 and J usage is TRBJ1-2; D not resolved. The CDR3 contains 16 residues. Germline CDR1 and CDR2: MNHNY and SVGAGI (reference sequence). V lost 2 bases to trimming and J lost 8 bases, with 21 bases between them. CDR3 nucleotides: TGTGCCAGCAGTTACACTCCGGCGGCGGCGCAAAAAGGCTACACCTTC. Residues: CASSYTPAAAQKGYTF.

This chain links TRBV4-1 with TRBJ1-2; 8 bases line up with TRBD1. The CDR3 is made up of 15 amino acids. Germline CDR1 MGHRA, CDR2 YSYEKL. Unmatched junction bases numbered 7, after V lost 3 bases and J lost 4 bases. The DNA for the CDR3 is TGCGCCAGCAGCCATTCCCAGGGGGCCCTCTATGGCTACACCTTC. Translating it yields CASSHSQGALYGYTF.

This chain uses TRBV5-6 with TRBJ1-4, with TRBD1 matching over 8 bases. The ends lost 8 bases at V and 0 bases at J; junction bases unmatched: 6. The CDR3 contains 15 residues. Germline V gene lookup returns CDR1 SGHDT and CDR2 YYEEEE. CDR3 residues: CASRTGRSTNEKLFF. The CDR3 DNA sequence: TGTGCCAGTCGGACAGGGAGGTCAACTAATGAAAAACTGTTTTTT.